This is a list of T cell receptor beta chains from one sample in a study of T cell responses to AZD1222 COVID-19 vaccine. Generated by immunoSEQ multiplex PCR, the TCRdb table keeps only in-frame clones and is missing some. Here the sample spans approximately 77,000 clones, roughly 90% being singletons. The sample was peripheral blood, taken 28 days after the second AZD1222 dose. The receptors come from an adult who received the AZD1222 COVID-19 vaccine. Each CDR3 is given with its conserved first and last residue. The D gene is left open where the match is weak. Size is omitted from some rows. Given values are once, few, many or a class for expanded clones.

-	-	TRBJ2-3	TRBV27	TGTGCCAGCAGTTTAGGTGACGGAACCCGCACAGATACGCAGTATTTT	CASSLGDGTRTDTQYF
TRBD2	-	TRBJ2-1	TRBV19	TGTGCCAGTAGGAGGACTAGCGGTTACTACAATGAGCAGTTCTTC	CASRRTSGYYNEQFF
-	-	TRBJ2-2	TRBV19	TGTGCCAGTAGGGAGTTTAACACCGGGGAGCTGTTTTTT	CASREFNTGELFF
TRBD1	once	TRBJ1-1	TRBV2	TGTGCCAGCAGCGGTACAGGGGGCTCTGAAGCTTTCTTT	CASSGTGGSEAFF
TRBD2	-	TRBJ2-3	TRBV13	TGTGCCAGCAGCCCTGGGACTAGTGCAATGGATACGCAGTATTTT	CASSPGTSAMDTQYF
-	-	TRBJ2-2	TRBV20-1	TGCAGTGCTAGCGGGGGCGGGGAGCTGTTTTTT	CSASGGGELFF
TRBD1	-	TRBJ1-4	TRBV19	TGTGCCAGCCGATTGGGACAGGGGGCAGGGGCGGAAAAACTGTTTTTT	CASRLGQGAGAEKLFF
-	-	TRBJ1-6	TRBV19	TGTGCCAGTAGTAGGGGATCACCCCTCCACTTT	CASSRGSPLHF
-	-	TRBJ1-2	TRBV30	TGTGCCTTCTCAGCGGGTCTGTATGGCTACACCTTC	CAFSAGLYGYTF
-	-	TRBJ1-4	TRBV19	TGTGCCAGTAGTCCAGGGCGCGAAAAACTGTTTTTT	CASSPGREKLFF
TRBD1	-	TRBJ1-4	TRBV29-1	TGCAGCGTGGACAGGGGAAACGAAAAACTGTTTTTT	CSVDRGNEKLFF
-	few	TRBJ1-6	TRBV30	TGTGCCTGGAGTGTACCTAATTCACCCCTCCACTTT	CAWSVPNSPLHF
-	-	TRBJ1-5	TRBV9	TGTGCCAGCAGCGTAGTATGTGGGGCGAAGGGTAGCAATCAGCCCCAGCATTTT	CASSVVCGAKGSNQPQHF
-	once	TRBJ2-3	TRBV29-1	TGCAGCGTCCGGGGGACATCCGGAACAGATACGCAGTATTTT	CSVRGTSGTDTQYF
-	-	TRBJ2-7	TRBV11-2	TGTGCCAGCAGTTCTCCCACTCGGGGAAGCGAGCAGTACTTC	CASSSPTRGSEQYF
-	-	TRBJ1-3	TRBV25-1	TGTGCCACAGGGGGAAACACCATATATTTT	CATGGNTIYF
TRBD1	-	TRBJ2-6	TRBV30	TGTGCCTGGAGCACGGACAGGGGCGCCTCTGGGGCCAACGTCCTGACTTTC	CAWSTDRGASGANVLTF
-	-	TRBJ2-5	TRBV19	TGTGCCAGTAGTTGGGCTAGCGACCGCCAAGAGACCCAGTACTTC	CASSWASDRQETQYF
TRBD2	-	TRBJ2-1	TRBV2	TGTGCCAGCAGACTAGCGGGAGGCACCTACAATGAGCAGTTCTTC	CASRLAGGTYNEQFF
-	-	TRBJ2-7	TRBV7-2	TGTGCCAGCAGCCCTTGGCAGAGCTCCTACGAGCAGTACTTC	CASSPWQSSYEQYF